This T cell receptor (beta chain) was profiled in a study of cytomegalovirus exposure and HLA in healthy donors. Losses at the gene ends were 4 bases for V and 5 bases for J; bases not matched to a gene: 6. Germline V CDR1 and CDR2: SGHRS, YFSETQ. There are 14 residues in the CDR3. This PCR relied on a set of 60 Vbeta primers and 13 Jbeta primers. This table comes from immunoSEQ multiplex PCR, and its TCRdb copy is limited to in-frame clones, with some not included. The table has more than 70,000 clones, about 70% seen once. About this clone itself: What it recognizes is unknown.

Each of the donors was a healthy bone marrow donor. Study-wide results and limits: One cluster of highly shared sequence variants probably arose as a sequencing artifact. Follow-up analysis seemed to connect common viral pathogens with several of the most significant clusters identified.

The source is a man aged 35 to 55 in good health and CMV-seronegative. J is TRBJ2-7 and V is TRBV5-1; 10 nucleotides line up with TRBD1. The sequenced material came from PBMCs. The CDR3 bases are TGCGCCAGCAGCCTGGGACAGGGGATCCACGAGCAGTACTTC. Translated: CASSLGQGIHEQYF.